This T cell receptor beta chain was profiled in a study of shared clonotypes between healthy human individuals. Note on this clone: What it recognizes is unknown.

Every contributor of samples was a Caucasian grown-up residing in Nashville, Tennessee. Study findings and constraints: For naive CD4 cells, approximately 4.8% of clonotypes were shared across a few donors. It was anticipated that sequencing depth would influence how many clonotypes donors shared.

Sequencing used immunoSEQ multiplex PCR; TCRdb keeps in-frame clones, though not all of them. The data show over a million clones, with under 80% seen just once and over 1.3% held by the top ten. The receptor was derived from a man in his late teens or twenties in good health. The sequenced sample consisted of memory CD4+ T cells sorted from blood. Regarding subset: CD45RA-negative fraction.

The CDR3 DNA reads TGTGCCATCAGCCGGGACGGTAATGAAAAACTGTTTTTT. It encodes CAISRDGNEKLFF. The chain carries TRBV10-3 and TRBJ1-4; a possible D gene is TRBD1 (5 bases). This CDR3 is 13 amino acids long. V gave up 6 bases and J gave up 4 bases, with 9 bases separating them. Germline CDR1 reads ENHRY; CDR2 reads SYGVKD.